A single sample is the source of the 26 T cell receptor beta chains below, sequenced in a study of regulatory T cells in long-lasting Graves disease. Documented time point: persistent/refractory GD, antithyroid drugs over 5 years with positive TRAb. Isolated PBMC RNA provided the starting material for the TCR library. Libraries of TCR beta came from iRepertoire HTBI primers plus Arm-PCR of CDR3 regions. TCRdb re-called the multiplex PCR reads through MiXCR, storing one row per CDR3 protein. The profile covers 400,000 or so distinct CDR3 sequences, with less than 25% appearing a single time and around 24% taken by the ten largest. Sequences were derived from peripheral blood mononuclear cells (PBMCs), sampled when the disease was refractory, from a patient treated with antithyroid drugs. The receptors originated from a female donor with Graves disease.

This clonotype was seen ten or more times. V and J are TRBV11-2 and TRBJ2-5; maybe TRBD2 (6 bases). The germline gives CDR1 SGHAT, CDR2 FQNNGV. There are 14 residues in the CDR3. With 4 bases removed from V and 5 bases from J, the gap between germline ends came to 14 bases. The CDR3: CASSSTPGGETQYF. CDR3 sequence (DNA): TGTGCCAGCAGCTCCACCCCCGGAGGGGAGACCCAGTACTTC.

On this clonotype: A read error is the likely source, as a far larger clone sits one nucleotide away. The chain carries TRBV11-2 and TRBJ1-5, with a tentative D call TRBD1 (6 bases). This CDR3 is built from 15 residues. Germline V CDR1 and CDR2: SGHAT, FQNNGV. DNA of the CDR3: TGTACCAGCAGTGAGGGGGGGATAGGCAATCAGCCCCAGCATTTT. It encodes CTSSEGGIGNQPQHF.

This clonotype came up a few times. The CDR3 sequence is CSARDRVAGSSYEQYF. The CDR3 nucleotides read TGCAGTGCTAGAGATAGAGTAGCGGGGAGCTCCTACGAGCAGTACTTC. The chain joins TRBV20-1 to TRBJ2-7; 8 bases fit TRBD2. Germline values: CDR1 DFQATT, CDR2 SNEGSKA (reference sequence). V lost 0 bases to trimming and J lost 0 bases; unmatched junction nucleotides: 7. The CDR3 totals 16 residues.

There are a few counts of this clonotype. At one end the junction does not follow the germline gene, possibly because of a read error. The genes are TRBV6-5 and TRBJ1-3; D remains ambiguous. The CDR3 covers 14 residues. Per the germline V gene, CDR1 is MNHEY and CDR2 is SVGAGI. The CDR3 loop reads CASSSAHSGNTTYF. The CDR3 DNA reads as TGTGCCAGCAGTTCCGCCCACTCTGGAAACACCACATATTTT.

In its sample, this clonotype was seen many times. The chain employs TRBV9 and TRBJ2-5; TRBD2 aligns across 8 bases. The CDR3 is made up of 14 amino acids. Trimming took 6 bases from V and 4 from J; bases not matched to a gene: 8. Germline loops: CDR1 SGDLS, CDR2 YYNGEE. CDR3 sequence reads: CASNSAGGGETQYF. CDR3 nucleotide sequence: TGTGCCAGCAATTCTGCGGGAGGTGGAGAGACCCAGTACTTC.

The rearrangement links TRBV20-1 to TRBJ2-5, with D tentatively TRBD2 (6 bases). The DNA end is a closer match to TRBJ2-1, so the J assignment may be wrong. Per the germline V gene, CDR1 is DFQATT and CDR2 is SNEGSKA (reference sequence). The CDR3 is 12 residues long. CDR3 in amino acids: CSVGSGVMEQFF. The CDR3 DNA follows: TGCAGTGTCGGGAGCGGCGTCATGGAGCAGTTCTTC.

The chain links TRBV19 to TRBJ1-1; D perhaps matches TRBD1 (5 bases). In germline, CDR1 is LNHDA, CDR2 SQIVND (reference sequence). Trimming removed 7 bases at V and 0 bases at J, with 12 bases between. This CDR3 contains 14 residues. CDR3 sequence: CASKWGEMNTEAFF. As DNA, the CDR3 is TGTGCCAGTAAGTGGGGGGAGATGAACACTGAAGCTTTCTTT.

This clonotype was counted between two and nine times. The chain employs TRBV28 and TRBJ2-7, with 7 bases fitting TRBD2. Germline CDR1 and CDR2: MDHEN and SYDVKM. This CDR3 has 15 residues. After removal of 2 bases from V and 6 bases from J, the junction contained 10 bases not matched to a gene. In DNA, the CDR3 is TGTGCCAGCAGTTTACGCCCTGGGGGAGGGAGCGAGCAGTACTTC. Its translation is CASSLRPGGGSEQYF.

This clonotype was recorded a few times. This rearrangement joins TRBV24-1 to TRBJ2-4, with D perhaps matching TRBD1 or TRBD2 (5 bases each). The V end was cut by 3 bases, the J end by 4 bases, with 12 bases between. CDR1 and CDR2 from the germline V gene are KGHDR and SFDVKD. CDR3 length equals 15 residues. The CDR3 loop reads CATSDSGGTKNIQYF. Here the CDR3 DNA reads TGTGCCACCAGTGATAGTGGGGGAACTAAAAACATTCAGTACTTC.

The chain combines TRBV7-2 with TRBJ1-2, with 7 bases aligning to TRBD1. This CDR3 is built from 14 residues. Germline V gene sequence: CDR1 SGHTA, CDR2 FQGNSA. With 5 bases clipped from V and 4 bases from J, the junction kept 7 bases outside the gene matches. CDR3 sequence reads: CASSLSRDSYGYTF. The CDR3 DNA sequence: TGTGCCAGCAGCCTTAGCCGGGACAGCTATGGCTACACCTTC.

This clonotype came up a few times. This sequence joins TRBV5-4 and TRBJ2-7; D perhaps matches TRBD1 (6 bases). The CDR3 covers 15 residues. V was pared by 3 bases and J by 0 bases, with 13 bases between. Per the germline V gene, CDR1 is SGHNT and CDR2 is YYREEE (reference sequence). The CDR3 DNA sequence: TGTGCCAGCAGCTCCGGGACACTATCCTCCTACGAGCAGTACTTC. This gives the protein CASSSGTLSSYEQYF.

This clonotype has a count of ten or more. The chain joins TRBV18 to TRBJ2-5, with D possibly TRBD2 on 5 matching bases. V lost 4 bases, J lost 5 bases, and 14 bases lay in between. This CDR3 is 14 amino acids long. Per the germline V gene, CDR1 is KGHSH and CDR2 is LQKENI. The CDR3, as DNA: TGTGCCAGCTCACTTGAAAACTTAGCGGAGACCCAGTACTTC. Amino acids: CASSLENLAETQYF. The full variable domain, rest sourced from reference TRBV18 and TRBJ2-5, is NAGVMQNPRHLVRRRGQEARLRCSPMKGHSHVYWYRQLPEEGLKFMVYLQKENIIDESGMPKERFSAEFPKEGPSILRIQQVVRGDSAAYFCASSLENLAETQYFGPGTRLLVL.

This clonotype was counted at least ten times. The chain employs TRBV7-9 and TRBJ2-7, with TRBD2 matching over 7 bases. Per germline, CDR1 SEHNR and CDR2 FQNEAQ (reference sequence). Germline trimming cut 4 bases from V and 4 bases from J; bases unmatched to any gene: 10. CDR3 length: 15 residues. This chain's CDR3 is CASSSLREGVYEQYF. The CDR3 bases are TGTGCCAGCAGCTCGCTCAGGGAGGGCGTGTACGAGCAGTACTTC.

This clonotype was counted at least ten times. The genes are TRBV6-2 or TRBV6-3 and TRBJ1-1, with unresolved D. The length of the CDR3 is 13 residues. Deletions cut 4 bases from V and 1 base from J, with 7 bases between. Germline V gene sequence: CDR1 MNHEY, CDR2 SVGEGT. CDR3 protein: CASSWDSNTEAFF. Here the CDR3 DNA reads TGTGCCAGCAGTTGGGATTCGAACACTGAAGCTTTCTTT.

This clonotype appeared many times. J is TRBJ2-7 and V is TRBV28; D is perhaps TRBD1 or TRBD2 (5 bases each). Germline V lookup: CDR1 MDHEN, CDR2 SYDVKM. The ends were cut back, 6 bases at V and 7 bases at J, with 22 bases in the middle. The length of the CDR3 is 15 residues. The CDR3 DNA reads TGTGCCAGCAGCCCCTGGGGACCCTCGACGGGGGAGCAGTACTTC. It codes for CASSPWGPSTGEQYF.

Notes on this clonotype: One junction end disagrees with the germline gene, perhaps due to a read error. V usage is TRBV7-9 and J usage is TRBJ1-3; D not certain. Looked up from germline, CDR1 is SEHNR and CDR2 is FQNEAQ (reference sequence). This CDR3 is 15 amino acids long. The CDR3 DNA reads as TGTGCCAGCAGCCGGAGGGAATCGGCTGGAAACACCTTATATTTT. It is translated as CASSRRESAGNTLYF.

The genes are TRBV9 and TRBJ1-2; 8 positions agree with TRBD1. The CDR3 loop spans 15 amino acids. CDR1 is SGDLS, CDR2 YYNGEE, per germline. J gave up 5 bases and V 0 bases, and 6 bases lay outside the gene matches. The CDR3 protein is CASSVGVGQGYGYTF. In DNA, the CDR3 is TGTGCCAGCAGCGTAGGAGTAGGACAGGGATATGGCTACACCTTC.

The genes are TRBV6-2 or TRBV6-3 and TRBJ2-2; D is perhaps TRBD2 (6 bases). CDR1 is MNHEY, CDR2 SVGEGT, per germline. The ends were cut back, 5 bases at V and 6 bases at J, with 16 bases in the middle. This CDR3 region has 15 residues. The CDR3 DNA is TGTGCCAGCAGTCATGGGGGGACGATGGCCGGGGAGCTGTTTTTT. Its protein product is CASSHGGTMAGELFF.

In its sample, this clonotype was seen once. One end of the junction is discordant with germline, which a read error may explain. V gene TRBV14 combines with J gene TRBJ2-5, with D possibly matching TRBD2 (6 bases). Germline V gene lookup returns CDR1 SGHDN and CDR2 FVKESK. The CDR3 has 17 residues. CDR3 amino acids: CASSPLFGGGSQEIQYF. For the CDR3, the DNA is TGTGCCAGCAGCCCGCTTTTTGGGGGAGGAAGCCAAGAGATCCAGTACTTC.

This clonotype was counted many times. The gene calls are TRBV5-1 and TRBJ1-4, with 8 nucleotides matching TRBD1. The CDR3 is 14 residues long. Per the germline V gene, CDR1 is SGHRS and CDR2 is YFSETQ. The trim removed 2 bases at V and 4 bases at J, leaving 1 base unmatched. The CDR3: CASSLQGDNEKLFF. The CDR3 DNA sequence: TGCGCCAGCAGCTTACAGGGGGATAATGAAAAACTGTTTTTT. The full variable domain, its missing parts supplied by reference TRBV5-1 and TRBJ1-4, is KAGVTQTPRYLIKTRGQQVTLSCSPISGHRSVSWYQQTPGQGLQFLFEYFSETQRNKGNFPGRFSGRQFSNSRSEMNVSTLELGDSALYLCASSLQGDNEKLFFGSGTQLSVL.

This clonotype showed up many times. This chain connects TRBV28 to TRBJ1-1; D is unresolved. In germline, CDR1 is MDHEN, CDR2 SYDVKM. The V and J ends lost 1 base and 1 base respectively, with 10 bases between them. CDR3 length: 15 amino acids. CDR3 sequence reads: CASSLFGKANTEAFF. CDR3 sequence (DNA): TGTGCCAGCAGTTTATTTGGTAAGGCGAACACTGAAGCTTTCTTT.

In DNA form, the CDR3 reads TGTGCCACCAGTGATTTCGGCCAGGGAAAAAACGGCGGGGAGCTGTTTTTT. Residues: CATSDFGQGKNGGELFF. The chain joins TRBV24-1 to TRBJ2-2; D possibly corresponds to TRBD1 (5 bases). Trimming shortened V by 1 base and J by 7 bases, and 18 bases separated the two germline ends. This CDR3 is built from 17 residues. Germline-derived CDR1 and CDR2 are KGHDR and SFDVKD.

V and J are TRBV4-2 and TRBJ2-2; D is possibly TRBD2 (6 bases). Trimming cost V 0 bases and J 3 bases, with 14 bases left between them. The CDR3 runs 17 residues. Germline CDR1 is LGHNA and CDR2 is YNFKEQ. CDR3 DNA sequence: TGTGCCAGCAGCCAAGATCATCCAACGGGGGACACCGGGGAGCTGTTTTTT. It codes for CASSQDHPTGDTGELFF.

The table lists this clonotype with a count of one. This may arise from a read error, as a much more abundant clone is one base away. V usage is TRBV7-9 and J usage is TRBJ1-2, with D possibly TRBD1 on 6 matching bases. Trimming removed 5 bases at V and 3 bases at J, with 16 bases between. The CDR3 spans 15 residues. Germline CDR1 is SEHNR and CDR2 is FQNEAQ (reference sequence). This CDR3 reads CASSPGDTRHYGYTF. For the CDR3, the DNA is TGTGCCAGCAGCCCGGGGGACACAAGACACTATGGCTACACCTTC. Full variable domain (outside the CDR3, taken from reference TRBV7-9 and TRBJ1-2): DTGVSQNPRHKITKRGQNVTFRCDPISEHNRLYWYRQTLGQGPEFLTYFQNEAQLEKSRLLSDRFSAERPKGSFSTLEIQRTEQGDSAMYLCASSPGDTRHYGYTFGSGTRLTVV.

This clonotype has at least ten counts. The chain has TRBV7-2 and TRBJ2-7, with TRBD2 matching over 10 bases. CDR1 SGHTA and CDR2 FQGNSA come from the germline V gene. Unmatched junction bases numbered 8, after V lost 5 bases and J lost 4 bases. The CDR3 has 15 amino acids. The CDR3 sequence is CASSLTSGTVYEQYF. The CDR3 nucleotides are TGTGCCAGCAGCCTTACTAGCGGGACAGTGTACGAGCAGTACTTC.

This clonotype has at least ten counts. The J gene is TRBJ2-7, the V gene TRBV7-2; TRBD1 is a possible D gene (7 bases). The CDR3 covers 13 residues. With 0 bases removed from V and 11 bases from J, the gap between germline ends came to 14 bases. Germline values: CDR1 SGHTA, CDR2 FQGNSA. CDR3 DNA: TGTGCCAGCAGCTTAGCGGAGGGAGACAGGGAGTACTTC. It encodes CASSLAEGDREYF.